The subject of this entry is one TCR beta chain. The antigen remains undetermined. Germline V lookup: CDR1 PRHDT, CDR2 FYEKMQ (reference sequence). After removal of 5 bases from V and 4 bases from J, the junction contained 16 bases not matched to a gene. This CDR3 has 17 amino acids. This was a deep-level run. TCRdb's copy holds only in-frame clones and misses some; the assay was immunoSEQ multiplex PCR. Altogether nearly 600,000 clones are present, less than 97% being singletons, with the ten largest covering around 0.097%. These data originate in a study of shared clonotypes between healthy human individuals. It was CD45RO-negative cells, positively selected for CCR7, that made up naive CD8 cells, with terminally differentiated effector memory CD45RA+ cells excluded. Findings and caveats of the study: Sampling covered nothing but blood. Tissue TCR repertoires likely differ from those found in blood. Incomplete sequencing of sorted subsets was indicated by rarefaction despite large depth. How much donors shared clonotypes was expected to be affected by sequencing depth.

The sequencing sample was made of naive CD8+ T cells sorted from blood. This sequence was found in a woman aged 25-40 years in good health. This rearrangement joins TRBV13 to TRBJ2-7; the match to TRBD2 covers 8 bases. The CDR3 protein is CASSPPSPAGDSYEQYF. CDR3 bases: TGTGCCAGCAGCCCCCCCTCGCCAGCGGGAGACTCGTACGAGCAGTACTTC.